The 2 T cell receptor beta chains presented below share a single source sample, sequenced in a study of tumor-infiltrating lymphocytes in primary liver carcinoma. Bulk tissue was left unsorted, and RNA and DNA were co-extracted from about 20-30 mg of it. Synthesis of TCR beta cDNA was carried out from 450 to 500 ng total RNA with a constant-region primer. Slightly modified ARM-PCR, run as three nested multiplex PCR rounds, produced the TCR beta libraries. TRBV1-TRBV30 forward primers paired with a C-beta reverse primer were used in the first two PCR rounds, which ran approximately 10 cycles each. Each CDR3 protein is one row after TCRdb ran MiXCR on the multiplex PCR reads. Here the sample spans about 120,000 distinct CDR3 sequences, around 70% being singletons. The sequencing sample was made of tumor-adjacent normal liver tissue. Every receptor here comes from an older woman with primary liver carcinoma and hepatitis B virus infection.

This clonotype occurred a few times. This chain connects TRBV9 to TRBJ1-5; D not resolved. With 4 bases removed from V and 1 base from J, the gap between germline ends came to 12 bases. Germline loops: CDR1 SGDLS, CDR2 YYNGEE. This CDR3 has 15 amino acids. CDR3 loop: CASSPFGESNQPQHF. DNA of the CDR3: TGTGCCAGCAGCCCCTTCGGGGAGAGCAATCAGCCCCAGCATTTT.

Details on this clonotype: This may arise from a read error, as a much more abundant clone is one base away. The chain joins TRBV4-1 to TRBJ2-1; 14 positions agree with TRBD2. Trimming cost V 4 bases and J 7 bases; bases outside gene matches: 12. The length of the CDR3 is 18 residues. Per the germline V gene, CDR1 is MGHRA and CDR2 is YSYEKL. The CDR3 sequence is CASSLGLAGEPGQNEQFF. The CDR3, as DNA: TGCGCCAGCAGCCTGGGACTAGCGGGAGAGCCTGGGCAGAATGAGCAGTTCTTC.